The entry below describes one T cell receptor beta chain. Produced via immunoSEQ multiplex PCR; TCRdb's table is partial and in-frame only. The sample includes around 1.6 million clones, approximately 98% of them seen just once. Trimming cost V 4 bases and J 4 bases, with 6 bases left between them. Germline V lookup: CDR1 SGHNT, CDR2 YENEEA. CDR3 length equals 12 residues. This sample is part of a study of shared clonotypes between healthy human individuals. The source of this sequence is a young man in good health. The sequencing sample was made of naive CD4+ T cells sorted from blood. Subset of the sample: CD45RA+ positively selected. The rearrangement links TRBV11-3 to TRBJ2-3; unclear D gene. Here the CDR3 DNA reads TGTGCCAGCAGCTCCGGGTCAGATACGCAGTATTTT. Translated: CASSSGSDTQYF.